The entry below describes one T cell receptor beta chain. The antigen remains unidentified. The sample has other DNA sequences that encode this CDR3 too. This entry belongs to a study of Ad26.COV2.S vaccination and SARS-CoV-2 variants. Whole-study context: The authors gave Ad26.COV2.S intramuscularly, either once or twice 56 days apart.

This sample's treatment: approximately 18 received Ad26.COV2.S at low or high dose, single or two shots; roughly five received placebo; per-sample allocation not given. All samples were drawn on day 63, counting from the first vaccine or placebo injection. Repertoires were generated with immunoSEQ multiplex PCR, while TCRdb's copy carries only in-frame clones and drops some. Of 360,000 or so clones listed, 80% to 90% were seen once; the top ten hold about 3.5%. The study's findings and limits: Across vaccine and placebo recipients, the breadth of non-spike TCRs was similar.

The TCR originated in a person between 18 and 60 years old who received the Ad26.COV2.S COVID-19 vaccine or a placebo. Material: peripheral blood, obtained in a trial of Ad26.COV2.S vaccine versus placebo.

CDR3 bases: TGTGCCAGCAGCTTAGGGACAGGGGTACAAGAGACCCAGTACTTC. It specifies CASSLGTGVQETQYF. The chain couples TRBV5-4 to TRBJ2-5; 10 bases fit TRBD1. The CDR3 loop spans 15 amino acids. CDR1 SGHNT and CDR2 YYREEE come from the germline V gene (reference sequence). V lost 2 bases to trimming and J lost 2 bases; unmatched junction nucleotides: 3. The entire variable domain, with the rest obtained from reference TRBV5-4 and TRBJ2-5, is as follows: ETGVTQSPTHLIKTRGQQVTLRCSSQSGHNTVSWYQQALGQGPQFIFQYYREEENGRGNFPPRFSGLQFPNYSSELNVNALELDDSALYLCASSLGTGVQETQYFGPGTRLLVL.